This T cell receptor beta chain was observed in a study of blood T cell repertoires in COVID-19. About the study: Acute-phase and convalescent COVID-19 samples originated in the United States, Italy and Spain. PBMCs, B-cell-depleted T cells, or T cells were the source of the cDNA or gDNA that made up the material.

In the study's own analysis: Counts of nucleated cells, estimated from reference gene primer amplification, were obtained. Produced via immunoSEQ multiplex PCR; TCRdb's table is partial and in-frame only. That table furnishes V, J and clone size, whereas the DNA furnished D and trimming. The sample includes over 80,000 clones, 88% of them seen just once. This CDR3 has 16 residues. The ends were cut back, 5 bases at V and 8 bases at J, with 24 bases in the middle. From germline, CDR1 is MNHEY and CDR2 SMNVEV (reference sequence). Sequenced sample: peripheral blood. This chain links TRBV27 with TRBJ1-2; D remains unclear. The receptor's source is a man aged 65-85 years with acute or convalescent COVID-19. CDR3: CASSVTTRLWLGGYTF. CDR3 coding DNA: TGTGCCAGCAGTGTTACCACCCGACTCTGGCTTGGAGGCTACACCTTC.